Below, one T cell receptor beta chain is given with its context. Its antigen is undetermined. Sequenced by immunoSEQ multiplex PCR; TCRdb stores in-frame clones only, minus some. The sample carries 65,000 to 80,000 clones, around 87% recorded once. The data derive from a study of OX40 agonist ivuxolimab in advanced cancers. About the research overall: Prior checkpoint blockade (anti-PD-1, anti-PD-L1 or anti-CTLA-4) was permitted; less than 45% had it. Findings and limits, study-wide: The antigens recognized by the expanded peripheral T cells, that is their antigen specificity, were not determined. The average count of expanded clones was higher among CD8+ T cells than among CD4+.

Samples of blood were obtained at baseline, on cycle 4 day 1, and on cycle 7 day 1. V lost 3 bases to trimming and J lost 0 bases, with 3 bases between them. CDR3 size: 13 residues. The germline gives CDR1 KGHSH, CDR2 LQKENI. The sequenced sample was CD4+ or CD8+ T cells sorted from blood, obtained in a trial of the OX40 agonist ivuxolimab. The chain uses TRBV18 and TRBJ1-5; the D is unclear. The source is an adult with an advanced solid tumor such as melanoma, head and neck, liver or kidney cancer. Written as DNA, the CDR3 is TGTGCCAGCTCACCTGATAGCAATCAGCCCCAGCATTTT. Translation gives CASSPDSNQPQHF.